A single sample gave rise to the 20 T cell receptor beta chains below, sequenced in a study of cytomegalovirus exposure and HLA in healthy donors. The PCR contained 60 Vbeta and 13 Jbeta primers. Data came from immunoSEQ multiplex PCR; TCRdb stores just in-frame clones and leaves some out. This table holds about 50,000 clones, 81% found once. Sequenced input: PBMCs. The receptors come from a boy aged 10-17 years in good health and CMV-seropositive.

The rearrangement links TRBV6-1 to TRBJ1-5, with TRBD1 matching over 7 bases. V was clipped by 9 bases and J by 3 bases; unmatched bases: 2. Germline CDR1 is MNHNS and CDR2 is SASEGT. This CDR3 comprises 12 residues. CDR3 protein: CASRGPNQPQHF. DNA for the CDR3: TGTGCCAGTAGGGGGCCCAATCAGCCCCAGCATTTT.

Only a few counts were recorded for this clone. The chain is built from TRBV10-3 and TRBJ2-5; 14 bases fit TRBD2. Trimming at V came to 3 bases and at J to 3 bases, leaving 3 bases not matched to a gene. The CDR3 is made up of 16 amino acids. Germline values: CDR1 ENHRY, CDR2 SYGVKD. CDR3 region: CAISERLAGGEETQYF. In DNA form, the CDR3 reads TGTGCCATCAGTGAACGACTAGCGGGGGGGGAAGAGACCCAGTACTTC.

J is TRBJ2-5 and V is TRBV5-6; unclear D gene. The CDR3 length is 13 residues. Germline CDR1 is SGHDT and CDR2 is YYEEEE. Trimming stripped 4 bases from V and 1 base from J, with 8 bases between. CDR3 loop: CASSSDIQETQYF. The CDR3 DNA reads TGTGCCAGCAGCAGTGACATCCAAGAGACCCAGTACTTC.

The chain links TRBV11-2 to TRBJ2-4; TRBD2 might be the D (6 bases). V was cut by 5 bases and J by 7 bases, with 18 bases left in between. Germline V lookup: CDR1 SGHAT, CDR2 FQNNGV. CDR3 length: 15 residues. The CDR3 loop is CASSTYGTAGNIQYF. CDR3 nucleotide sequence: TGTGCCAGCAGCACCTACGGGACTGCAGGGAACATTCAGTACTTC.

The gene calls are TRBV4-1 and TRBJ2-1; TRBD2 is a possible D gene (5 bases). This CDR3 spans 13 amino acids. Per the germline V gene, CDR1 is MGHRA and CDR2 is YSYEKL. The ends were cut back, 0 bases at V and 7 bases at J, with 7 bases in the middle. CDR3: CASSQEPGNEQFF. In DNA, the CDR3 is TGCGCCAGCAGCCAAGAGCCGGGAAATGAGCAGTTCTTC.

The gene calls are TRBV15 and TRBJ1-5; D is ambiguous. The germline gives CDR1 LNHNV, CDR2 YYDKDF (reference sequence). Trimming removed 1 base at V and 5 bases at J, with 12 bases between. The CDR3 runs to 15 residues. The CDR3: CATSRGRGLDQPQHF. CDR3 bases: TGTGCCACCAGCAGAGGAAGAGGGTTGGATCAGCCCCAGCATTTT.

The V gene is TRBV6-1, the J gene TRBJ2-2, with D unresolved. The germline V and J ends were trimmed by 2 bases and 9 bases, with 7 bases remaining between them. Looked up from germline, CDR1 is MNHNS and CDR2 is SASEGT. The CDR3 is 12 residues long. This CDR3 reads CASSEFARELFF. CDR3 nucleotide sequence: TGTGCCAGCAGTGAATTTGCTAGGGAGCTGTTTTTT.

This clone was recorded only once. This chain links TRBV9 with TRBJ2-7; 7 bases are a match to TRBD1. V lost 3 bases to trimming and J lost 6 bases; unmatched junction nucleotides: 6. The length of the CDR3 is 13 residues. Germline CDR1 reads SGDLS; CDR2 reads YYNGEE. The CDR3 spells CASSASGGREQYF. The CDR3 region has the DNA TGTGCCAGCAGCGCTTCAGGGGGTCGCGAGCAGTACTTC.

This chain uses TRBV5-6 with TRBJ2-1; D is perhaps TRBD1 (5 bases). V lost 2 bases to trimming and J lost 6 bases, with 15 bases between them. There are 15 residues in the CDR3. In germline, CDR1 is SGHDT, CDR2 YYEEEE. In nucleotides, the CDR3 is TGTGCCAGCAGCTTCACAGGCTTTTCGTTCAATGAGCAGTTCTTC. Its protein is CASSFTGFSFNEQFF.

The V gene is TRBV9, the J gene TRBJ2-7; 8 nucleotides match TRBD2. The CDR3 has 15 residues. Germline CDR1 reads SGDLS; CDR2 reads YYNGEE. Trimming took 2 bases from V and 1 from J; bases not matched to a gene: 5. The DNA for the CDR3 is TGTGCCAGCAGCGTCAGCGGGGGCCCATCCTACGAGCAGTACTTC. Protein sequence: CASSVSGGPSYEQYF.

This clone has just one count. This chain links TRBV6-1 with TRBJ2-1; D might be TRBD2 (5 bases). The CDR3 runs 10 residues. Germline CDR1 is MNHNS and CDR2 is SASEGT. The CDR3 region is CAIGGNEQFF. Written as DNA, the CDR3 is TGTGCGATTGGAGGCAATGAGCAGTTCTTC.

The chain joins TRBV4-1 to TRBJ1-5; D perhaps matches TRBD1 (6 bases). CDR1 and CDR2 from the germline V gene are MGHRA and YSYEKL. Trimming removed 2 bases from V and 0 bases from J, with 8 bases in between. The CDR3 runs 15 residues. CDR3 loop: CASSQPGHSNQPQHF. CDR3 nucleotides: TGCGCCAGCAGCCAACCGGGACATAGCAATCAGCCCCAGCATTTT.

This clone was recorded a few times. In nucleotides, the CDR3 is TGTGCCATCAGCACTGCGGACACTGAAGCTTTCTTT. Translation gives CAISTADTEAFF. The V and J genes are TRBV10-3 and TRBJ1-1; no clear D gene. The CDR3 sequence is 12 residues long. Trimming pared 6 bases from V and 3 bases from J, leaving 8 bases between. Germline V CDR1 and CDR2: ENHRY, SYGVKD.

This chain connects TRBV19 to TRBJ2-2; the match to TRBD1 covers 8 bases. Germline V gives CDR1 LNHDA, CDR2 SQIVND (reference sequence). This CDR3 comprises 13 residues. J gave up 6 bases and V 8 bases, and 5 bases lay outside the gene matches. CDR3 amino acids: CASGRQGPGELFF. The CDR3 DNA reads as TGTGCCAGTGGTAGACAGGGGCCCGGGGAGCTGTTTTTT.

The V gene is TRBV11-2, the J gene TRBJ1-1; TRBD1 aligns across 8 bases. Unmatched junction bases numbered 6, after V lost 3 bases and J lost 6 bases. Germline V gene lookup returns CDR1 SGHAT and CDR2 FQNNGV. CDR3 size: 14 residues. The CDR3 reads CASSFWEGQAEAFF. The CDR3 DNA sequence: TGTGCCAGCAGCTTTTGGGAGGGACAGGCTGAAGCTTTCTTT.

The CDR3 is CASTPYGGGQPQHF. In DNA, the CDR3 is TGTGCCAGTACCCCTTACGGGGGAGGGCAGCCCCAGCATTTT. This chain joins TRBV19 and TRBJ1-5; D might be TRBD1 (5 bases). Trimming shortened V by 7 bases and J by 7 bases, and 17 bases separated the two germline ends. This CDR3 is built from 14 residues. Germline CDR1 LNHDA, CDR2 SQIVND (reference sequence). The variable domain in full, completed from reference TRBV19 and TRBJ1-5, reads DGGITQSPKYLFRKEGQNVTLSCEQNLNHDAMYWYRQDPGQGLRLIYYSQIVNDFQKGDIAEGYSVSREKKESFPLTVTSAQKNPTAFYLCASTPYGGGQPQHFGDGTRLSIL.

This clone was seen just once. The chain recombines TRBV11-3 with TRBJ2-1; D perhaps matches TRBD1 (6 bases). V lost 0 bases, J lost 0 bases, and 12 bases lay in between. Germline loops: CDR1 SGHNT, CDR2 YENEEA. The CDR3 totals 17 residues. The CDR3 region is CASSLEGTTHSYNEQFF. The CDR3 DNA reads TGTGCCAGCAGCTTAGAGGGGACAACCCACTCCTACAATGAGCAGTTCTTC.

In its sample, this clone was seen once. The rearrangement uses TRBV5-1 and TRBJ2-5, with D tentatively TRBD2 (6 bases). In germline, CDR1 is SGHRS, CDR2 YFSETQ. This CDR3 comprises 16 residues. The germline V and J ends were trimmed by 1 base and 1 base, with 14 bases remaining between them. The CDR3 region has the DNA TGCGCCAGCAGCTTGAACCAGCGGGCTTTCCAAGAGACCCAGTACTTC. Amino acid sequence: CASSLNQRAFQETQYF.

The CDR3 protein is CAISEIRVRGLGGYTF. CDR3 coding DNA: TGTGCCATCAGTGAAATTCGGGTCAGGGGGCTCGGCGGCTACACCTTC. V usage is TRBV10-3 and J usage is TRBJ1-2; 8 bases map to TRBD1. The V gene end was trimmed by 3 bases and the J gene end by 8 bases; junction bases not matched to a gene: 14. Germline V CDR1 and CDR2: ENHRY, SYGVKD. The CDR3 is 16 residues long.

The chain links TRBV29-1 to TRBJ1-4; D is unclear. V was pared by 7 bases and J by 5 bases, with 8 bases between. Germline loops: CDR1 SQVTM, CDR2 ANQGSEA. CDR3 length: 11 amino acids. The chain's CDR3 is CSGLLNEKLFF. For the CDR3, the DNA is TGCAGCGGGCTGCTCAATGAAAAACTGTTTTTT.